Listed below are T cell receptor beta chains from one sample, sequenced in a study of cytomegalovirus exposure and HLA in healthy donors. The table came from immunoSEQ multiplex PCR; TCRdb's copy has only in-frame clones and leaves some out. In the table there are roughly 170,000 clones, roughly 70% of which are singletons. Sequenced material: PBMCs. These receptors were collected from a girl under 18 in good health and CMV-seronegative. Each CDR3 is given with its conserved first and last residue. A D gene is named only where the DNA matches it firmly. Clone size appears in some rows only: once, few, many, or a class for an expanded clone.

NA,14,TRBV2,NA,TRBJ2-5,CVSSEGSGKETQYF,TGTGTCAGCAGTGAGGGTTCAGGGAAGGAGACCCAGTACTTC
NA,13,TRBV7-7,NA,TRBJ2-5,CASSITVAETQYF,TGTGCTAGCAGCATAACGGTCGCAGAGACCCAGTACTTC
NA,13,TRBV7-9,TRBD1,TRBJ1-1,CASSERTGAEAFF,TGTGCCAGCAGCGAAAGGACAGGGGCTGAAGCTTTCTTT
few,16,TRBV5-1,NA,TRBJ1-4,CASSPGTYTTNEKLFF,TGCGCCAGCAGCCCCGGGACATACACAACTAATGAAAAACTGTTTTTT
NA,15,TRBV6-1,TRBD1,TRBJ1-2,CASSTGQGASYGYTF,TGTGCCAGCAGTACCGGACAGGGAGCATCCTATGGCTACACCTTC
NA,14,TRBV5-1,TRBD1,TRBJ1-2,CASSGLQGPPLHTF,TGCGCCAGCAGCGGCCTACAGGGGCCTCCACTCCACACCTTC
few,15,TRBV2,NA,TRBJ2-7,CASSEWGAKSYEQYF,TGTGCCAGCAGTGAATGGGGAGCCAAATCCTACGAGCAGTACTTC
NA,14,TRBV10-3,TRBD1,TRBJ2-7,CAVGPGQASYEQYF,TGTGCCGTAGGACCGGGACAGGCCTCCTACGAGCAGTACTTC
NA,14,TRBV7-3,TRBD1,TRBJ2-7,CASSLSRDSYEQYF,TGTGCCAGCAGCTTGTCCCGGGACAGCTACGAGCAGTACTTC
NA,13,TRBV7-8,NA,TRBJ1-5,CASSLGRAQPQHF,TGTGCCAGCAGCTTAGGCAGGGCTCAGCCCCAGCATTTT
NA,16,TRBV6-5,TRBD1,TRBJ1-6,CASSYTPGTGDSPLHF,TGTGCCAGCAGTTACACCCCCGGGACAGGGGACTCACCCCTCCACTTT
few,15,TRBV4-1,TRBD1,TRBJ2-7,CASSQVGTGLYEQYF,TGCGCCAGCAGCCAAGTGGGGACAGGGCTGTACGAGCAGTACTTC
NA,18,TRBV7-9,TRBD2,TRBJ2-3,CASSLNRLAGGPPDTQYF,TGTGCCAGCAGCTTAAATAGGCTAGCGGGGGGGCCACCAGATACGCAGTATTTT
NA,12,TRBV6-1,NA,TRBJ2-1,CASSDNYNEQFF,TGTGCCAGCAGTGATAACTACAATGAGCAGTTCTTC
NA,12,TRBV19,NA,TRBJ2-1,CASSIRGNEQFF,TGTGCCAGTAGTATTAGGGGGAATGAGCAGTTCTTC
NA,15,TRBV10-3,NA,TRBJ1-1,CAISEPGGVNTEAFF,TGTGCCATCAGTGAGCCCGGGGGGGTGAACACTGAAGCTTTCTTT
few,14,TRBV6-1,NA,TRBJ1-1,CASSANGGNTEAFF,TGTGCCAGCAGTGCGAACGGGGGGAACACTGAAGCTTTCTTT
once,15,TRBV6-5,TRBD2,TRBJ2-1,CASTDTGLAYNEQFF,TGTGCCAGCACCGACACGGGACTAGCCTACAATGAGCAGTTCTTC
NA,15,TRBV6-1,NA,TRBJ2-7,CASSERVGTGYEQYF,TGTGCCAGCAGTGAACGTGTAGGGACTGGTTACGAGCAGTACTTC
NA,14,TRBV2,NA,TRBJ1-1,CASSDGALNTEAFF,TGTGCCAGCAGTGATGGGGCGTTGAACACTGAAGCTTTCTTT
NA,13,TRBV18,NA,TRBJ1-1,CASSPGQNTEAFF,TGTGCCAGCTCACCGGGACAGAACACTGAAGCTTTCTTT
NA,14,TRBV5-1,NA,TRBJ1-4,CASSLETANEKLFF,TGCGCCAGCAGCTTAGAGACAGCTAATGAAAAACTGTTTTTT
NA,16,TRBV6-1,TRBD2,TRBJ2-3,CASSVGTSGGTDTQYF,TGTGCCAGCAGTGTTGGGACTAGCGGGGGGACAGATACGCAGTATTTT
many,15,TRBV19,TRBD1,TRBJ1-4,CASSIQGTGKEKLFF,TGTGCCAGTAGTATACAAGGGACAGGGAAGGAAAAACTGTTTTTT
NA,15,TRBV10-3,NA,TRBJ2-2,CAISDTSGETGELFF,TGTGCCATCAGCGACACATCCGGGGAGACCGGGGAGCTGTTTTTT
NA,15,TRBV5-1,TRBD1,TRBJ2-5,CASSFGQGAQETQYF,TGCGCCAGCAGCTTCGGACAGGGGGCCCAAGAGACCCAGTACTTC
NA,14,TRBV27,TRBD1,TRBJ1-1,CASSFRGGGRGAFF,TGTGCCAGCAGTTTCCGCGGAGGGGGCCGGGGAGCTTTCTTT
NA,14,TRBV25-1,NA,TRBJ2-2,CASSEFSATGELFF,TGTGCCAGCAGTGAATTTAGTGCCACCGGGGAGCTGTTTTTT
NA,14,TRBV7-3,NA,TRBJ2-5,CASSSSGIGETQYF,TGTGCCAGCAGCTCGTCAGGGATTGGGGAGACCCAGTACTTC
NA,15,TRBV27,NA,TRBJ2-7,CASSLKGSGSYEQYF,TGTGCCAGCAGTTTAAAGGGAAGCGGATCCTACGAGCAGTACTTC
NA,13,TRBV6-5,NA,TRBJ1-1,CASSTHTNTEAFF,TGTGCCAGCAGTACACACACGAACACTGAAGCTTTCTTT
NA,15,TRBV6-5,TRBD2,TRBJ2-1,CASSYGLASYNEQFF,TGTGCCAGCAGTTACGGACTAGCGTCCTACAATGAGCAGTTCTTC
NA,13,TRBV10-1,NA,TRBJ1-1,CASSETAITEAFF,TGCGCCAGCAGTGAGACAGCTATCACTGAAGCTTTCTTT
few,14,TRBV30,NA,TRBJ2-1,CAFEEGTSYNEQFF,TGTGCTTTTGAGGAGGGGACCTCCTACAATGAGCAGTTCTTC
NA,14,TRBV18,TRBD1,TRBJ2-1,CASSPSDRAVEQFF,TGTGCCAGCTCACCGTCGGACAGGGCGGTAGAGCAGTTCTTC
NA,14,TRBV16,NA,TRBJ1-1,CASSHREIGGEAFF,TGTGCCAGCAGCCACCGCGAGATAGGGGGTGAAGCTTTCTTT
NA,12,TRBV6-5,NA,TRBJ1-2,CASSYEGTFYTF,TGTGCCAGCAGTTACGAGGGGACATTTTACACCTTC
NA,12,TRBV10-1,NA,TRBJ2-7,CASSGQVYEQYF,TGCGCCAGCAGTGGACAGGTCTACGAGCAGTACTTC
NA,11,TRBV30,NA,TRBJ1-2,CAWSSGAALSF,TGTGCCTGGAGTTCAGGAGCGGCCCTCTCCTTC